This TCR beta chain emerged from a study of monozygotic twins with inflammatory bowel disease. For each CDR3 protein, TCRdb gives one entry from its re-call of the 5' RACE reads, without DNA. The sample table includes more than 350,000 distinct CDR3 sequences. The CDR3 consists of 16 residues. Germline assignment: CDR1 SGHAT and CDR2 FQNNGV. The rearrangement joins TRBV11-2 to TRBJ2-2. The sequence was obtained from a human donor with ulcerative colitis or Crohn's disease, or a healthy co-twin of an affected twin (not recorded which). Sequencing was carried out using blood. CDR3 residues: CASIPSGDRNTGELFF.